The following is a T cell receptor beta chain sequence with its context. This clone was counted once. The antigen it binds to is not known. Base-call qualities are not available, and no considerably larger clone is one nucleotide away. In the germline V gene, CDR1 corresponds to SGHTA and CDR2 to FQGTGA. Germline trimming: 1 base from V, 10 bases from J; junction bases outside gene matches: 12. The CDR3 contains 17 residues, cysteine and phenylalanine counted. Here the CDR3 DNA is all that survives: 51 bases in frame from base 1. The immunoSEQ v4 bias-controlled multiplex PCR assay, performed blinded to group allocation, was used to amplify TCR-beta CDR3 regions from genomic DNA. To estimate the quantities of nucleated cells and T cells in each sample, reference gene primers were included together with the TCR-beta primers. Sequencing of the libraries was performed on an Illumina MiSeq with a 100-cycle paired-end protocol. Turning to the authors' computational methods: Diversity and richness were calculated in immunoSEQ Analyzer software; richness by iChao1, clonality based on Pielou evenness and Shannon diversity (0-1, higher means less diverse). CDR3 amino acid sequences together with their V/J genes were searched in VDJdb for CMV, EBV and influenza A specificities using confidence 3 and substitution 2. The Morisita-Horn index was used to assess how much TCR-beta amino acid clonotypes overlapped between the villitis of unknown etiology, infectious villitis and control repertoires. This immuneACCESS table, as held by TCRdb, lists in-frame sequences with V and J called but not all clones. Of the missing ones, under half trace to an unresolved V gene in checked studies; the others have no known cause. The DNA gave D and trimming, while V, J and clone size come from that table. The sample table records roughly 6,300 clones; just under 80% of these occur just once. The biggest ten clones account for more than 7.5% of the sample.

These data come from a study of T cells in placental villitis. In the study overall: The study compared placental TCR-beta repertoires across villitis of unknown etiology, gestational-age-matched unaffected controls, and infectious villitis to test an allograft-versus-infection hypothesis.

Beyond this particular receptor, the publication reports: CMV-specific clone frequencies were higher in infectious CMV cases than in villitis of unknown etiology (approximately 0.011 vs 0.001), and the villitis of unknown etiology frequencies did not differ from those of controls. Small amounts of decidua were contained in the paraffin blocks, so some of the captured T cells, especially in controls, may have been decidual rather than villous infiltrates. Sequencing bulk tissue made it impossible to distinguish helper, regulatory or cytotoxic T cells or to tell maternal from fetal T cells, and the approach excluded gamma-delta receptors.

Five infectious villitis placentae, four with confirmed cytomegalovirus and one with Toxoplasma gondii, were included and were not matched to other groups. The mothers in the infectious villitis group were younger, carried smaller fetuses, and either delivered preterm or experienced intrauterine demise in a couple of cases. Placentae were collected after delivery and examined grossly and histologically before archival tissue was selected. Five 10-micron scrolls were cut from each FFPE block, and DNA was isolated using the AllPrep DNA/RNA FFPE Tissue kit. DNA concentration and purity were evaluated by NanoDrop, whereas RNA quality was assessed on a Bioanalyzer.

The sequence came from a human patient with infectious villitis; the placental T cells may come from both mother and fetus. This chain joins TRBV7-3 to TRBJ2-1, with 11 junctional bases fitting TRBD1. Input material: placental tissue containing maternal and fetal cells. CDR3 protein: CASSLRTGTGGSREQFF. The DNA sequence follows: TGTGCCAGCAGCTTAAGAACCGGGACAGGGGGTTCTCGGGAGCAGTTCTTC.